This TCR beta chain was sequenced during a study of blood T cell repertoires in COVID-19 (dated by TCRdb to 2020 to 2021). Background for the entire study: Collaborator samples came from the United States, Italy and Spain and covered acute and convalescent phases of COVID-19. The prospective study material was composed of cDNA or gDNA derived from T cells, B-cell-depleted T cells, or PBMCs. Subjects who had been exposed to COVID-19, were actively infected with it, or had recovered from it provided the deeply sampled blood TCRbeta repertoires that made up the dataset. The repertoires were released in a freely available public database intended as a resource for research on the immune response to SARS-CoV-2. Samples came from the ongoing ImmuneRACE study (first 160 participants) plus 1,254 subjects from 6 global collaborators. Nearly every sample came with metadata listing a de-identified subject ID, COVID-19 status, age in years and sex. Where HLA class I and class II types were available, the types were taken from metadata supplied by the sample provider, not from assay-based typing.

Concerning this clone: It lacks a known antigen. No base quality values were provided; no much bigger clone lies one nucleotide off.

TCRbeta CDR3 regions were amplified from genomic DNA using the immunoSEQ Assay, a bias-controlled multiplex PCR. The published analysis was carried out like this. The number of nucleated cells in each sample was estimated from the amplification of reference gene primers within the assay. To quantify the absolute abundance of each unique TCRbeta CDR3 rearrangement, sequence reads were collapsed and filtered. For each sample, productive Simpson clonality was calculated as the square root of Simpson's diversity index over productive rearrangements. The source is immuneACCESS, and TCRdb retained only in-frame sequences with V and J called. Part of the clones is not carried over; for the studies checked, unresolved V genes explain less than half of this, and the remainder is unexplained. V, J and clone size reflect that table, while D and trimming were determined from the DNA. This sample gives 80,000 to 95,000 clones in total; approximately 88% of them show up just once. Of the sample, 6% to 8.5% is held by the ten largest clones.

The full study reports these points: How much clinical and demographic metadata was included differed by source and by participant, and the metadata was provided uncurated.

Each collaborating institution followed its own protocols to collect whole blood in K2EDTA tubes. For TCRbeta analysis, collaborator samples were shipped as frozen whole blood, as isolated PBMCs, or as DNA extracted from either sample type. Ends trimmed: V by 6 bases, J by 4 bases; bases unmatched to a gene: 10. The CDR3, cysteine through phenylalanine, is 16 amino acids long. The sequence is cut down to CDR3 DNA, 48 bases in frame from base 1. CDR1 WNHNN and CDR2 SYGVQD were looked up in the germline V gene (reference sequence). The TCR comes from a man between 65 and 85 years old with acute or convalescent COVID-19. This receptor chain uses TRBV10-1 and TRBJ2-1; 9 middle bases align to TRBD2. What was sequenced was peripheral blood. The base sequence is TGCGCCAGCAGCGACCCCCGCAGCGGGGGGTACAATGAGCAGTTCTTC. Translated, this gives CASSDPRSGGYNEQFF.